These 23 T cell receptor beta chains were sequenced from one sample in a study of blood T cell repertoires in COVID-19. The method was immunoSEQ multiplex PCR; TCRdb's version includes in-frame clones alone and lacks a portion of them. The table includes approximately 280,000 clones, 85% to 90% detected once. Sequenced sample: peripheral blood. Receptor source: a man aged 40-55 years with acute or convalescent COVID-19.

The CDR3 nucleotides are TGCGCCAGCAGCTTGGGGGGACTGGCTAACTATGGCTACACCTTC. It translates to CASSLGGLANYGYTF. The chain employs TRBV5-1 and TRBJ1-2; D is possibly TRBD1 (5 bases). V was trimmed by 0 bases and J by 0 bases, leaving 9 bases between them. This CDR3 has 15 residues. Germline loops: CDR1 SGHRS, CDR2 YFSETQ.

The chain employs TRBV19 and TRBJ2-2; the D gene is possibly TRBD2 (6 bases). With 8 bases removed from V and 6 bases from J, the gap between germline ends came to 19 bases. Per germline, CDR1 LNHDA and CDR2 SQIVND (reference sequence). The CDR3 has 15 residues. CDR3 coding DNA: TGTGCCAGTCACCTTGGGAGGCAGAGAGCCGGGGAGCTGTTTTTT. Its protein product is CASHLGRQRAGELFF.

The chain carries TRBV7-3 and TRBJ2-1; the match to TRBD2 covers 14 bases. CDR1 SGHTA and CDR2 FQGTGA come from the germline V gene. The CDR3 covers 16 residues. The V gene end was trimmed by 1 base and the J gene end by 7 bases; junction bases not matched to a gene: 3. In DNA, the CDR3 is TGTGCCAGCAGCTTAATGACTAGCGGGGGGGTGAATGAGCAGTTCTTC. This translates into CASSLMTSGGVNEQFF.

V and J are TRBV12-2 and TRBJ1-2. TRBV12-2 is a pseudogene segment. CDR3 length: 14 amino acids. CDR3 coding DNA: TGTGCAAGTCGCTCGTGGTTCGGTAACTATGGCTACACCTTC. Protein sequence: CASRSWFGNYGYTF.

This clone was picked up one time. An end of the junction differs from the germline gene, which may be a read error. The V call is TRBV18, the J call TRBJ1-5; D gene unclear. This CDR3 comprises 16 residues. Germline-derived CDR1 and CDR2 are KGHSH and LQKENI. For the CDR3, the DNA is TGTGCCAGCTCCCTCACGGGGTCGGACCAAAATCGGCCCCAGCATTTT. It translates to CASSLTGSDQNRPQHF.

The J gene is TRBJ1-2, the V gene TRBV2; D ambiguous. V gave up 3 bases and J gave up 8 bases, with 13 bases separating them. The CDR3 is made up of 13 amino acids. Germline values: CDR1 SNHLY, CDR2 FYNNEI. The CDR3 DNA reads as TGTGCCAGCAGTGACTCGACTGCTGTAGGCTACACCTTC. This translates into CASSDSTAVGYTF.

The V call is TRBV19, the J call TRBJ1-5; unclear D gene. The V gene's germline CDR1 is LNHDA and CDR2 SQIVND (reference sequence). The V end was cut by 5 bases, the J end by 3 bases, with 8 bases between. The CDR3 totals 13 residues. The CDR3 loop reads CASSSRHNQPQHF. The CDR3 nucleotides read TGTGCCAGTAGTTCCAGACACAATCAGCCCCAGCATTTT.

The chain links TRBV5-1 to TRBJ2-5; 11 nucleotides agree with TRBD2. The CDR3 is 14 residues long. Germline loops: CDR1 SGHRS, CDR2 YFSETQ. Unmatched junction bases numbered 15, after V lost 7 bases and J lost 13 bases. As DNA, the CDR3 is TGCGCCAGCTTACCTGGCCCTAGCGGGGGGTCCGGGTACTTC. The encoded protein is CASLPGPSGGSGYF.

The genes are TRBV6-5 and TRBJ1-1; 10 positions agree with TRBD1. The CDR3 has 15 residues. With 7 bases clipped from V and 0 bases from J, the junction kept 5 bases outside the gene matches. CDR1 and CDR2 (germline): MNHEY, SVGAGI. CDR3 bases: TGTGCCAGCATGCCGGGACAGGGGATGAACACTGAAGCTTTCTTT. It yields the protein CASMPGQGMNTEAFF.

The chain carries TRBV19 and TRBJ1-2, with 7 bases fitting TRBD1. This CDR3 has 13 residues. The V gene's germline CDR1 is LNHDA and CDR2 SQIVND (reference sequence). V lost 10 bases and J lost 2; bases outside the gene matches: 7. The CDR3 DNA follows: TGTGCCACCAGGGACAGATCCAACTATGGCTACACCTTC. Residues: CATRDRSNYGYTF.

The chain has TRBV13 and TRBJ2-2, with D maybe TRBD2 (6 bases). This CDR3 contains 14 residues. Germline-derived CDR1 and CDR2 are PRHDT and FYEKMQ (reference sequence). Trimming cost V 3 bases and J 6 bases, with 11 bases left between them. CDR3 nucleotides: TGTGCCAGCAGCTTCCATGGGGGGTCCGGGGAGCTGTTTTTT. It encodes CASSFHGGSGELFF.

The J gene is TRBJ1-2, the V gene TRBV5-1; D unresolved. Germline V gene lookup returns CDR1 SGHRS and CDR2 YFSETQ. The germline V and J ends were trimmed by 1 base and 8 bases, with 12 bases remaining between them. The CDR3 consists of 13 residues. The CDR3 spells CASSLPGKFGYTF. In DNA, the CDR3 is TGCGCCAGCAGCTTGCCCGGGAAATTCGGCTACACCTTC.

This rearrangement joins TRBV11-3 to TRBJ1-3; 8 bases line up with TRBD1. Trimming took 4 bases from V and 0 from J; bases not matched to a gene: 8. The CDR3 spans 17 residues. CDR1 is SGHNT and CDR2 is YENEEA in the germline V gene. This CDR3 reads CASSYGQGSPSGNTIYF. The CDR3 DNA is TGTGCCAGCAGCTATGGACAGGGATCCCCCTCTGGAAACACCATATATTTT.

As concerns this clone: At one of its ends the junction is not consistent with the germline gene, which may arise from a read error. The genes are TRBV24-1 and TRBJ1-5, with D uncertain. Per the germline V gene, CDR1 is KGHDR and CDR2 is SFDVKD. The CDR3 totals 12 residues. The CDR3 is CATRDSTGIQHF. The CDR3 DNA is TGTGCCACCAGGGATTCAACCGGGATCCAGCATTTT.

The chain employs TRBV18 and TRBJ2-3, with D possibly matching TRBD1 (6 bases). Trimming took 4 bases from V and 6 from J, leaving 14 bases between them. The CDR3 has 14 residues. CDR1 is KGHSH and CDR2 is LQKENI in the germline V gene. For the CDR3, the DNA is TGTGCCAGCTCACAACTGAACAGGGAGGATACGCAGTATTTT. Translating it yields CASSQLNREDTQYF.

The J gene is TRBJ2-1, the V gene TRBV12-5, with 9 bases lining up with TRBD1. Losses at the gene ends were 0 bases for V and 7 bases for J; bases not matched to a gene: 7. Germline lookup yields CDR1 LGHNT and CDR2 FRNRAP. The CDR3 is 16 residues long. The chain's CDR3 is CASGLVPGTGLNEQFF. In DNA form, the CDR3 reads TGTGCTAGTGGTTTGGTCCCCGGGACAGGGTTAAATGAGCAGTTCTTC. Complete variable domain (other parts from reference TRBV12-5 and TRBJ2-1): DARVTQTPRHKVTEMGQEVTMRCQPILGHNTVFWYRQTMMQGLELLAYFRNRAPLDDSGMPKDRFSAEMPDATLATLKIQPSEPRDSAVYFCASGLVPGTGLNEQFFGPGTRLTVL.

V and J are TRBV19 and TRBJ1-2, with TRBD1 as a possible D gene (6 bases). The germline V and J ends were trimmed by 10 bases and 5 bases, with 17 bases remaining between them. The CDR3 runs 13 residues. Germline V gene sequence: CDR1 LNHDA, CDR2 SQIVND (reference sequence). The CDR3 is CAIRDTMSYGYTF. CDR3 nucleotide sequence: TGTGCCATCAGGGACACGATGTCGTATGGCTACACCTTC.

The rearrangement uses TRBV30 and TRBJ1-1; 8 nucleotides align to TRBD1. CDR1 GTSNPN and CDR2 SVGIG come from the germline V gene (reference sequence). The CDR3 sequence is 14 residues long. Trimming removed 1 base from V and 4 bases from J; junction bases left unmatched: 5. The CDR3, as DNA: TGTGCCTGGAGTGGGACAGGGCTCCGCACTGAAGCTTTCTTT. Translation: CAWSGTGLRTEAFF.

The V and J genes are TRBV3-1 (or the pseudogene TRBV3-2) and TRBJ2-2; TRBD2 might be the D (6 bases). V lost 8 bases, J lost 3 bases, and 19 bases lay in between. CDR1 LGHDT and CDR2 YNNKEL come from the germline V gene (reference sequence). There are 16 residues in the CDR3. The CDR3 DNA follows: TGTGCCAGCTCCGTCGCGGGTAGCGGATACACCGGGGAGCTGTTTTTT. As protein: CASSVAGSGYTGELFF.

The chain couples TRBV4-2 to TRBJ1-3; tentatively, D is TRBD1 (5 bases). This CDR3 comprises 18 residues. CDR1 and CDR2 from the germline V gene are LGHNA and YNFKEQ. V gave up 0 bases and J gave up 4 bases, with 19 bases separating them. CDR3 residues: CASSQDPAGQESGNTIYF. The CDR3 DNA reads as TGTGCCAGCAGCCAAGATCCAGCAGGGCAAGAGTCGGGAAACACCATATATTTT.

The chain recombines TRBV14 with TRBJ1-5, with D unresolved. Trimming pared 2 bases from V and 7 bases from J, leaving 9 bases between. CDR3 length: 13 residues. Germline CDR1 SGHDN, CDR2 FVKESK. DNA for the CDR3: TGTGCCAGCAGCCAAAAGGGCGGGCAGCCCCAGCATTTT. This encodes CASSQKGGQPQHF. Full variable domain (remainder filled in from reference TRBV14 and TRBJ1-5): EAGVTQFPSHSVIEKGQTVTLRCDPISGHDNLYWYRRVMGKEIKFLLHFVKESKQDESGMPNNRFLAERTGGTYSTLKVQPAELEDSGVYFCASSQKGGQPQHFGDGTRLSIL.

This clone was picked up one time. This sequence joins TRBV5-6 and TRBJ1-5; the D is unclear. Trimming took off 2 bases at V and 4 bases at J, with 13 bases between the two ends. There are 15 residues in the CDR3. Germline V gene data show CDR1 as SGHDT and CDR2 as YYEEEE. In DNA, the CDR3 is TGTGCCAGCAGCTTAAGATACAACGGGAATCAGCCCCAGCATTTT. Translated: CASSLRYNGNQPQHF.

This sequence joins TRBV5-1 and TRBJ2-7; 11 positions agree with TRBD1. Germline lookup yields CDR1 SGHRS and CDR2 YFSETQ. The CDR3 is 15 residues long. The V and J ends lost 3 bases and 4 bases, in that order; junction bases with no gene match: 6. The CDR3 is CASSSGQGASYEQYF. The CDR3 DNA is TGCGCCAGCAGCTCCGGACAGGGGGCCTCGTACGAGCAGTACTTC. Using reference TRBV5-1 and TRBJ2-7 for the parts outside the CDR3, the full variable domain is KAGVTQTPRYLIKTRGQQVTLSCSPISGHRSVSWYQQTPGQGLQFLFEYFSETQRNKGNFPGRFSGRQFSNSRSEMNVSTLELGDSALYLCASSSGQGASYEQYFGPGTRLTVT.